These T cell receptor beta chains were read from a single sample in a study of neurological immune-mediated disorders. TCRdb independently ran MiXCR on the 5' RACE reads; one entry per CDR3 protein. The table records 70,000 or so distinct CDR3 sequences, 4% to 6% of them present only once. The sequenced sample was PBMCs. Source of these receptors: a woman in her 30s with multiple sclerosis. Each CDR3 is given with its conserved first and last residue. Fields, in order: clone size, D gene, J gene, CDR3 length, V gene, CDR3 DNA, CDR3 protein. The D gene is left open where the match is weak. Clone sizes are given selectively: once, few, many, or a class where the clone is expanded.

clone size: many
D gene: TRBD2
J gene: TRBJ2-5
CDR3 length: 14
V gene: TRBV12-3/TRBV12-4
CDR3 DNA: TGTGCCAGCAGTCCTAGCGGGGGGAGGGAGACCCAGTACTTC
CDR3 protein: CASSPSGGRETQYF

clone size: NA
D gene: NA
J gene: TRBJ1-1
CDR3 length: 16
V gene: TRBV15
CDR3 DNA: TGTGCCACCAGCAGAGATCGCCTCGGAGGGAGCACTGAAGCTTTCTTT
CDR3 protein: CATSRDRLGGSTEAFF

clone size: many
D gene: NA
J gene: TRBJ2-1
CDR3 length: 15
V gene: TRBV6-5
CDR3 DNA: TGTGCCAGCAGTTACTCAGGTTCCTCCTACAATGAGCAGTTCTTC
CDR3 protein: CASSYSGSSYNEQFF

clone size: many
D gene: NA
J gene: TRBJ2-3
CDR3 length: 16
V gene: TRBV5-1
CDR3 DNA: TGCGCCAGCAGCTTCTCGCGGGGACAACGCACAGATACGCAGTATTTT
CDR3 protein: CASSFSRGQRTDTQYF

clone size: NA
D gene: NA
J gene: TRBJ2-1
CDR3 length: 14
V gene: TRBV14
CDR3 DNA: TGTGCCAGCAGCTATTCCGGGTCGTACAATGAGCAGTTCTTC
CDR3 protein: CASSYSGSYNEQFF

clone size: NA
D gene: NA
J gene: TRBJ2-7
CDR3 length: 16
V gene: TRBV29-1
CDR3 DNA: TGCAGCGTGTCCAAAGAGGGCCGGGAAGTTACCTACGAGCAGTACTTC
CDR3 protein: CSVSKEGREVTYEQYF

clone size: few
D gene: NA
J gene: TRBJ2-2
CDR3 length: 15
V gene: TRBV5-6
CDR3 DNA: TGTGCCAGCAGCTTTCTCGGCAAGAACACCGGGGAGCTGTTTTTT
CDR3 protein: CASSFLGKNTGELFF

clone size: many
D gene: TRBD2
J gene: TRBJ2-1
CDR3 length: 16
V gene: TRBV5-6
CDR3 DNA: TGTGCCAGCAGCGAGGGACTAGCGGGCGGTTACAATGAGCAGTTCTTC
CDR3 protein: CASSEGLAGGYNEQFF

clone size: many
D gene: TRBD1
J gene: TRBJ1-1
CDR3 length: 12
V gene: TRBV10-3
CDR3 DNA: TGTGCCATCAGTGGGGACAGATTTGAAGCTTTCTTT
CDR3 protein: CAISGDRFEAFF

clone size: many
D gene: TRBD1
J gene: TRBJ1-1
CDR3 length: 14
V gene: TRBV5-1
CDR3 DNA: TGCGCCAGCAGCCCGGGACAGACGAACACTGAAGCTTTCTTT
CDR3 protein: CASSPGQTNTEAFF

clone size: NA
D gene: NA
J gene: TRBJ1-2
CDR3 length: 14
V gene: TRBV5-6
CDR3 DNA: TGTGCCAGCAGCACCGGGACAAGAAACTATGGCTACACCTTC
CDR3 protein: CASSTGTRNYGYTF

clone size: many
D gene: TRBD2
J gene: TRBJ2-2
CDR3 length: 15
V gene: TRBV2
CDR3 DNA: TGTGCCAGCAGGGTAGCGGGGGGGAACACCGGGGAGCTGTTTTTT
CDR3 protein: CASRVAGGNTGELFF

clone size: many
D gene: NA
J gene: TRBJ1-2
CDR3 length: 13
V gene: TRBV20-1
CDR3 DNA: TGCAGTGCTTCCACCGGGACATTCTTCGGCTACACCTTC
CDR3 protein: CSASTGTFFGYTF

clone size: many
D gene: NA
J gene: TRBJ1-2
CDR3 length: 14
V gene: TRBV5-1
CDR3 DNA: TGCGCCAGCAGTATTTCGTTCGCTAACTATGGCTACACCTTC
CDR3 protein: CASSISFANYGYTF

clone size: many
D gene: TRBD1
J gene: TRBJ1-6
CDR3 length: 16
V gene: TRBV5-1
CDR3 DNA: TGCGCCAGCAGCTTGGGGCCAGGGGGCTCTAATTCACCCCTCCACTTT
CDR3 protein: CASSLGPGGSNSPLHF

clone size: many
D gene: NA
J gene: TRBJ2-3
CDR3 length: 17
V gene: TRBV19
CDR3 DNA: TGTGCCAGTAGTATAGTAACCTACAGCCCCGGCACAGATACGCAGTATTTT
CDR3 protein: CASSIVTYSPGTDTQYF

clone size: many
D gene: NA
J gene: TRBJ1-2
CDR3 length: 12
V gene: TRBV12-3/TRBV12-4
CDR3 DNA: TGTGCCAGCAGTGGGACAAACTATGGCTACACCTTC
CDR3 protein: CASSGTNYGYTF